This T cell receptor beta chain is from a study of blood T cells in healthy people across ages. Findings and caveats of the study: Estimated diversity across one million T cells was deemed an underestimate.

The trim removed 6 bases at V and 0 bases at J, leaving 5 bases unmatched. The CDR3 is 16 residues long. A second about 7 to 11 cycle PCR used barcoded and J-beta primers. Per-sample output comprised a minimum of 2.5 million paired-end reads containing CDR3. MiXCR, applied by TCRdb to the 5' RACE reads, yields one record per CDR3 protein. The table records 1.5 million to 2 million distinct CDR3 sequences, roughly two fifths of them present only once. The sample, 7.5 to 10 milliliters of peripheral blood, was drawn from each donor. Researchers isolated at least 6 million PBMCs per sample. As to this clonotype: Its antigen is not identified.

The sample taken for sequencing was blood. The receptor was isolated from a human donor in good health. The chain carries TRBV12-3 or TRBV12-4 and TRBJ2-1; 10 bases match TRBD2. CDR3: CASRSLAGVSYNEQFF. As DNA, the CDR3 is TGTGCCAGCAGGTCCCTAGCGGGGGTCTCCTACAATGAGCAGTTCTTC.